The TCR beta chain under discussion was sequenced for a study of blood T cell repertoires in COVID-19. As for the study in general: Donors in the United States, Italy and Spain gave samples during acute or convalescent COVID-19. PBMCs, B-cell-depleted T cells, or T cells provided the cDNA or gDNA that made up the material.

In the original analysis: For nucleated cells, counts were estimated from reference gene primer amplification. Method: immunoSEQ multiplex PCR; TCRdb's copy keeps in-frame clones and lacks some. V, J and clone size are those of that table, while D and trimming were read from the DNA. The table includes around 120,000 clones, approximately 82% detected once. The CDR3 extends over 17 amino acids. The V gene's germline CDR1 is SGHVS and CDR2 FQNEAQ. The V end lost 3 bases, the J end lost 5 bases, and 22 bases lay between the germline ends. Sequences were obtained from peripheral blood. The TCR comes from a young man with acute or convalescent COVID-19. The rearrangement joins TRBV7-8 to TRBJ1-1; D might be TRBD1 (6 bases). CDR3: CASSFLAGGRTWTEAFF. Written as DNA, the CDR3 is TGTGCCAGCAGCTTCCTGGCGGGGGGGCGAACGTGGACTGAAGCTTTCTTT.